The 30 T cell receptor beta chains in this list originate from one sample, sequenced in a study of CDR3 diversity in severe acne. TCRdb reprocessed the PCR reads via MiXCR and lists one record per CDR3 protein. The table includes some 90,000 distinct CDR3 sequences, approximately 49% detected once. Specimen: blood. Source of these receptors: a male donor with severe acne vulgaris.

CDR3 residues: CATSDLREVNQPQHF. The CDR3 bases are TGTGCCACCAGTGATTTGCGGGAGGTAAATCAGCCCCAGCATTTT. The rearrangement joins TRBV24-1 to TRBJ1-5, with unresolved D. Per germline, CDR1 KGHDR and CDR2 SFDVKD. V lost 0 bases and J 4 bases, leaving 9 bases between the germline ends. CDR3 size: 15 residues.

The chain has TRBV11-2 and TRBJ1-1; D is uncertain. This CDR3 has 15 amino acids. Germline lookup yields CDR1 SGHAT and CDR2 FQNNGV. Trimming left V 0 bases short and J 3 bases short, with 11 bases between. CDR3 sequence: CASSLDGIGDTEAFF. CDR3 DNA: TGTGCCAGCAGCTTAGATGGGATTGGGGACACTGAAGCTTTCTTT.

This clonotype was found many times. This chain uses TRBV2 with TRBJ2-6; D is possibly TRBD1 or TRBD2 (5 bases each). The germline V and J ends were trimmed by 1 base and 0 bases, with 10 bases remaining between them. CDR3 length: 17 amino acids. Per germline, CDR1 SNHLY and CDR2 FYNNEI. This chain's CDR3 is CASSEVGTYSGANVLTF. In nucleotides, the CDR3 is TGTGCCAGCAGTGAAGTAGGGACCTACTCTGGGGCCAACGTCCTGACTTTC.

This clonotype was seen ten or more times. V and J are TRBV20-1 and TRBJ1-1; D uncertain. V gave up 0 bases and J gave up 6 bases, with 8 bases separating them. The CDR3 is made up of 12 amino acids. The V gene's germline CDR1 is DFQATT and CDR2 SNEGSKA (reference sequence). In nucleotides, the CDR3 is TGCAGTGCTAGAGATCTCCCCCCTGAAGCTTTCTTT. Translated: CSARDLPPEAFF.

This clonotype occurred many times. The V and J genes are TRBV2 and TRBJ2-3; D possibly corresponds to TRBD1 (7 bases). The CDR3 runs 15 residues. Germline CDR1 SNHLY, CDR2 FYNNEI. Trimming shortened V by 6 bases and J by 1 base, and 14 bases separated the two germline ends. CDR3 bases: TGTGCCAGCAGAGGGACTCAGGGGGGCACAGATACGCAGTATTTT. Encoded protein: CASRGTQGGTDTQYF.

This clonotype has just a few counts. The CDR3 region has the DNA TGTGCCAGCAGAGGTGGGACAGGGGGTGGCAATCAGCCCCAGCATTTT. This gives the protein CASRGGTGGGNQPQHF. The chain couples TRBV2 to TRBJ1-5, with 11 bases that match TRBD1. Germline V lookup: CDR1 SNHLY, CDR2 FYNNEI. This CDR3 has 16 amino acids. J gave up 2 bases and V 6 bases, and 6 bases lay outside the gene matches.

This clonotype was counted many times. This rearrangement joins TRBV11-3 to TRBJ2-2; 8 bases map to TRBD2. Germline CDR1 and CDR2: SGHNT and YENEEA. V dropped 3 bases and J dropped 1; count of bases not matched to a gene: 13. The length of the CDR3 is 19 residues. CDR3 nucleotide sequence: TGTGCCAGCAGCTTGAGCGGGAGCGGGGGCCGCTTGAACACCGGGGAGCTGTTTTTT. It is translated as CASSLSGSGGRLNTGELFF.

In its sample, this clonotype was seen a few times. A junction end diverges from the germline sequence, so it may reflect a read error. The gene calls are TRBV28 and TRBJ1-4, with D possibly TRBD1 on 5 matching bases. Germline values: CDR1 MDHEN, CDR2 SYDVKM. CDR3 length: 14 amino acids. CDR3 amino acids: CASLDGGRSEKLSF. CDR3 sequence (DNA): TGTGCCAGCCTAGACGGGGGGAGATCTGAAAAACTGTCTTTT.

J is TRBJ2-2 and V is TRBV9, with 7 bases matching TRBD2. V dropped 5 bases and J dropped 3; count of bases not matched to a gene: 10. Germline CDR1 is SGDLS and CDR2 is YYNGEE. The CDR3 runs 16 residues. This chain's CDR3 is CASSDGRSAYTGELFF. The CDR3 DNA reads TGTGCCAGCAGTGACGGGAGGTCAGCCTACACCGGGGAGCTGTTTTTT.

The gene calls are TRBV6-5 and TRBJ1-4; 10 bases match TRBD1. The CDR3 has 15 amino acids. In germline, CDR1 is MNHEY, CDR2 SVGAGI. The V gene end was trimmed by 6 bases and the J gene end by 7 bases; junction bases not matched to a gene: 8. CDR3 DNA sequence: TGTGCCAGCAGCCCGACAGGGGGCTGGGGTGAAAAACTGTTTTTT. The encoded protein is CASSPTGGWGEKLFF.

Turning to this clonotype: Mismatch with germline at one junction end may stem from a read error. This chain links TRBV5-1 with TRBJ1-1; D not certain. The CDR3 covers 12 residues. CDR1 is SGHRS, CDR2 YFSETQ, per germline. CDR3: CASSFDSTEAFF. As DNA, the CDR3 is TGTGCCAGCAGCTTCGACTCCACTGAAGCTTTCTTT.

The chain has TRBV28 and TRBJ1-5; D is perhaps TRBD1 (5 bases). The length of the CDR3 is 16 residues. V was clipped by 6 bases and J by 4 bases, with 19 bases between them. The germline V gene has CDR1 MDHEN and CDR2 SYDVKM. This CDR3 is CASRPHGGAENQPQHF. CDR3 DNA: TGTGCCAGCAGACCCCACGGGGGAGCAGAAAATCAGCCCCAGCATTTT.

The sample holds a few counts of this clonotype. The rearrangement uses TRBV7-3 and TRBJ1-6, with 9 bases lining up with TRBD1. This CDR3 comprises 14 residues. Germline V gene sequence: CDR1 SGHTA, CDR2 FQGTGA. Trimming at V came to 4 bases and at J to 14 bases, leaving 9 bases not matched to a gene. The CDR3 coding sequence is TGTGCCAGCAGCTCCGGGACAGGGCGTGGGTCCCTCCACTTT. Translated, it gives CASSSGTGRGSLHF.

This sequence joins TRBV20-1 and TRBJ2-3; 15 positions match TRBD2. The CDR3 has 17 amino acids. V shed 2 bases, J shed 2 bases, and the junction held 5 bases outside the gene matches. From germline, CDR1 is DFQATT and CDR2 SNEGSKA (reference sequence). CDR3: CSARPGLAGGATDTQYF. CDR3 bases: TGCAGTGCTAGACCGGGACTAGCGGGAGGCGCCACAGATACGCAGTATTTT.

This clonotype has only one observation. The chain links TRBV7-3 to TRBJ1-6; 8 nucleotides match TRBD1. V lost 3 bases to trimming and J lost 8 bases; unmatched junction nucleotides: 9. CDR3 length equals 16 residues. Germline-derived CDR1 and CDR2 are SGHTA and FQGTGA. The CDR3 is CASSFDGQGWDSPLHF. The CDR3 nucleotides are TGTGCCAGCAGCTTCGATGGACAGGGCTGGGATTCACCCCTCCACTTT.

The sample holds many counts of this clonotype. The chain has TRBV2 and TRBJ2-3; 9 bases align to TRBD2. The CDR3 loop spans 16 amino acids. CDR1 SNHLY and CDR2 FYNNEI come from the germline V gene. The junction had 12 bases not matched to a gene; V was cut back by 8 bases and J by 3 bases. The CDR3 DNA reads TGTGCCAGCCTCCCCTTTGGTAGCGGGAGAACAGATACGCAGTATTTT. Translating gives CASLPFGSGRTDTQYF.

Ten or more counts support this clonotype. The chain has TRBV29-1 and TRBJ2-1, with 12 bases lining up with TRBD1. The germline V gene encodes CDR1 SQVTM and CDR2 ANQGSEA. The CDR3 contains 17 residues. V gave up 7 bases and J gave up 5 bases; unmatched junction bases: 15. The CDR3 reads CSAESDGTGGLHNEQFF. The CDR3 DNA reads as TGCAGCGCCGAGAGTGACGGGACAGGGGGCTTACACAATGAGCAGTTCTTC.

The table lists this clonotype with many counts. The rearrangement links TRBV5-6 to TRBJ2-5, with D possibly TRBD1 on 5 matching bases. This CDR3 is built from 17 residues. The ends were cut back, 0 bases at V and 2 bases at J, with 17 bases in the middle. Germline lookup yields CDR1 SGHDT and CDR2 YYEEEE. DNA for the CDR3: TGTGCCAGCAGCTTGGTGCGACAGAGCACAAGACAAGAGACCCAGTACTTC. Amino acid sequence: CASSLVRQSTRQETQYF.

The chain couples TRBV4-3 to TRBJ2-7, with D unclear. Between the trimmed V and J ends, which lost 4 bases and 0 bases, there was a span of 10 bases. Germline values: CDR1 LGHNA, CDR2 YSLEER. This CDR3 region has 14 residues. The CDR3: CASSPSPSSYEQYF. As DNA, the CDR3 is TGCGCCAGCAGCCCCTCGCCGAGCTCCTACGAGCAGTACTTC.

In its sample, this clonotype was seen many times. As DNA, the CDR3 is TGTGCCAGCAGCTTAACAGCACAAGAGACCCAGTACTTC. Its protein is CASSLTAQETQYF. The chain links TRBV7-8 to TRBJ2-5; D not certain. The CDR3 spans 13 residues. V was pared by 2 bases and J by 2 bases, with 6 bases between. Germline CDR1 SGHVS, CDR2 FQNEAQ.

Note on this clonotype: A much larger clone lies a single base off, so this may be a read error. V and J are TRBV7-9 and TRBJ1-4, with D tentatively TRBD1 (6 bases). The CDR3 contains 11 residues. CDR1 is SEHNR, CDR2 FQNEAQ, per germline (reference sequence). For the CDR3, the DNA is TGTGTCAGCAGGACAGATGAAAAACTGTTTTTT. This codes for CVSRTDEKLFF.

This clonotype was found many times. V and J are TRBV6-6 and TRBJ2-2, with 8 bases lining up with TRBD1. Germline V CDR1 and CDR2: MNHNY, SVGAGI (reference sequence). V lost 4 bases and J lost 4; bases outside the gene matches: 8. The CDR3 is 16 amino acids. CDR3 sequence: CASSFGQGGSTGELFF. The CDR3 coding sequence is TGTGCCAGCAGTTTCGGACAGGGTGGGAGCACCGGGGAGCTGTTTTTT.

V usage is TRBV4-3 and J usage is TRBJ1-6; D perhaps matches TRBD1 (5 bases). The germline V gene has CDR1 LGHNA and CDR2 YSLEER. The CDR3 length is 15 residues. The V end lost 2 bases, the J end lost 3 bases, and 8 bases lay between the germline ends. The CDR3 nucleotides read TGCGCCAGCAGCCAAAACAGGCACTATAATTCACCCCTCCACTTT. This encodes CASSQNRHYNSPLHF.

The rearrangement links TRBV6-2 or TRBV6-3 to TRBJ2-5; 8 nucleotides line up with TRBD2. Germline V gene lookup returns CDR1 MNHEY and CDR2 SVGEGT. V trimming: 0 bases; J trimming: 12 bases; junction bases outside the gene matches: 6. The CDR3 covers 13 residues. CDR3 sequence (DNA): TGTGCCAGCAGTTACTCGCAACTAGCGGAGGAGTACTTC. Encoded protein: CASSYSQLAEEYF.

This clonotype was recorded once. In nucleotides, the CDR3 is TGTGCCAGCAGTCCAACTAGCGGGAGCACAGATACGCAGTATTTT. Amino acids: CASSPTSGSTDTQYF. The V gene is TRBV6-4, the J gene TRBJ2-3; TRBD2 agrees at 9 bases. Germline-derived CDR1 and CDR2 are MRHNA and SNTAGT. V gave up 5 bases and J gave up 0 bases; unmatched junction bases: 3. The CDR3 consists of 15 residues.

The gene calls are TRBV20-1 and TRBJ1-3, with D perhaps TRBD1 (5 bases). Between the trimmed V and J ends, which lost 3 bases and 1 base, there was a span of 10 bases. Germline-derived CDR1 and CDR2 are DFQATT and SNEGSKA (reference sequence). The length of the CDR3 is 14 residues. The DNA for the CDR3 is TGCAGTGCTAGGAGCAGGGCTTCTGGAAACACCATATATTTT. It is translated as CSARSRASGNTIYF.

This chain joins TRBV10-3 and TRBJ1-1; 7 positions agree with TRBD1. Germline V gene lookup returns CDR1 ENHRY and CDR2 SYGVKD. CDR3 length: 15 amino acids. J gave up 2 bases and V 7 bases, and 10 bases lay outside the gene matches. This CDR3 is CAIKGTEGSNTEAFF. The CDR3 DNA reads TGTGCCATCAAGGGGACAGAGGGTTCCAACACTGAAGCTTTCTTT.

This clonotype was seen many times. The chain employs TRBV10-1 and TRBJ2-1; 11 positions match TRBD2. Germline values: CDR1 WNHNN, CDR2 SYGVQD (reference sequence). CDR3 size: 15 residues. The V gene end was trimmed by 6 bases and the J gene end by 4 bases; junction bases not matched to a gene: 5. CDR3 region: CASSARLAGYNEQFF. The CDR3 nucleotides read TGCGCCAGCAGCGCTAGACTAGCGGGGTACAATGAGCAGTTCTTC.

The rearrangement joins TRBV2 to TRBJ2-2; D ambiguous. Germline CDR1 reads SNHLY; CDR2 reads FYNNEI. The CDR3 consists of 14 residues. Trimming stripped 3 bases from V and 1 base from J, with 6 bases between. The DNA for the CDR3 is TGTGCCAGCAGTGATCGGAGGAACACCGGGGAGCTGTTTTTT. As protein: CASSDRRNTGELFF.

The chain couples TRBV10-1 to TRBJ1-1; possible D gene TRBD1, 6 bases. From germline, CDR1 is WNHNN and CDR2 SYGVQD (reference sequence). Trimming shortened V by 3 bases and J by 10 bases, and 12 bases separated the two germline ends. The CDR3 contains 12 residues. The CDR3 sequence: CASSDGGPGAFF. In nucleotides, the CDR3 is TGCGCCAGCAGTGATGGGGGGCCAGGAGCTTTCTTT.